Shown below are 16 T cell receptor beta chains from a single sample sequenced in a study of long-term antiretroviral therapy in people with HIV. Version v3.0 of the immunoSEQ assay was performed at survey level. Using immunoSEQ multiplex PCR, the repertoire was profiled, and TCRdb retains in-frame clones only, with some absent. The sample has roughly 30,000 clones; roughly 83% are singletons. The starting material was unsorted PBMCs, obtained almost 2.9 years after starting antiretroviral therapy. The receptor set was obtained from a man aged 25-45 years with HIV.

The rearrangement uses TRBV28 and TRBJ1-5; unclear D gene. V dropped 3 bases and J dropped 6 bases, with 6 bases sitting between them. There are 12 residues in the CDR3. CDR1 is MDHEN and CDR2 is SYDVKM in the germline V gene. The CDR3 DNA reads as TGTGCCAGCAGTTTTCGGGGTCAGCCCCAGCATTTT. It specifies CASSFRGQPQHF.

The rearrangement joins TRBV7-9 to TRBJ2-2, with D hard to call. The CDR3 has 13 amino acids. V was cut by 4 bases and J by 7 bases, with 10 bases left in between. CDR1 is SEHNR, CDR2 FQNEAQ, per germline (reference sequence). CDR3: CASSSGPGGELFF. The CDR3 DNA is TGTGCCAGCAGCTCAGGACCCGGCGGGGAGCTGTTTTTT.

This chain links TRBV7-8 with TRBJ2-7; tentatively, D is TRBD2 (6 bases). Trimming stripped 5 bases from V and 1 base from J, with 9 bases between. The germline CDR1 and CDR2 sequences are SGHVS and FQNEAQ. CDR3 length: 13 residues. The CDR3 sequence is CASSPGVSYEQYF. The DNA for the CDR3 is TGTGCCAGCAGCCCGGGGGTGTCCTACGAGCAGTACTTC.

The gene calls are TRBV19 and TRBJ1-4; a weak D match, TRBD1 (6 bases). The ends were cut back, 2 bases at V and 6 bases at J, with 10 bases in the middle. This CDR3 region has 14 residues. From germline, CDR1 is LNHDA and CDR2 SQIVND (reference sequence). The CDR3 reads CASSIPDRHEKLFF. The CDR3 DNA reads as TGTGCCAGTAGTATACCGGACAGACATGAAAAACTGTTTTTT.

The rearrangement links TRBV27 to TRBJ1-4; 10 positions agree with TRBD1. The germline V gene has CDR1 MNHEY and CDR2 SMNVEV (reference sequence). The CDR3 sequence is 18 residues long. J gave up 5 bases and V 2 bases, and 11 bases lay outside the gene matches. This CDR3 is CASSLTPTGGHGNEKLFF. CDR3 nucleotides: TGTGCCAGCAGTTTAACCCCGACAGGGGGCCACGGGAATGAAAAACTGTTTTTT.

This chain uses TRBV21-1 with TRBJ2-1; the table's D call of TRBD2 was not tested on the DNA. TRBV21-1 constitutes a pseudogene. This CDR3 has 18 amino acids. The CDR3 region is CASSPHFREASSYNEQFF. CDR3 DNA: TGTGCCAGCAGCCCCCATTTCCGGGAGGCTAGCTCCTACAATGAGCAGTTCTTC.

V gene TRBV11-2 combines with J gene TRBJ2-5, with 11 positions matching TRBD2. This CDR3 is built from 17 residues. With V trimmed by 1 base and J by 5 bases, 9 bases remained unmatched. Germline values: CDR1 SGHAT, CDR2 FQNNGV. Here the CDR3 DNA reads TGTGCCAGCAGCTTAGGTATAGCGGGAGGGCCGCGGGAGACCCAGTACTTC. It encodes CASSLGIAGGPRETQYF.

V usage is TRBV5-6 and J usage is TRBJ2-1; 10 bases line up with TRBD2. The CDR3 spans 15 residues. V was clipped by 0 bases and J by 9 bases; unmatched bases: 6. The germline V gene encodes CDR1 SGHDT and CDR2 YYEEEE. CDR3 protein: CASSLGLAGVAEQFF. CDR3 DNA: TGTGCCAGCAGCTTGGGGCTAGCGGGAGTCGCTGAGCAGTTCTTC.

The rearrangement uses TRBV11-2 and TRBJ1-1, with D hard to call. CDR1 is SGHAT and CDR2 is FQNNGV in the germline V gene. The CDR3 totals 13 residues. Trimming stripped 2 bases from V and 5 bases from J, with 9 bases between. The CDR3 sequence: CASSLIPQTEAFF. CDR3 in DNA: TGTGCCAGCAGCTTAATCCCTCAAACTGAAGCTTTCTTT.

CDR3 sequence reads: CSVDTQTVGETQYF. The CDR3 DNA reads TGCAGCGTTGATACCCAGACAGTAGGAGAGACCCAGTACTTC. The chain uses TRBV29-1 and TRBJ2-5; D possibly corresponds to TRBD1 (5 bases). This CDR3 has 14 amino acids. Trimming took 3 bases from V and 4 from J, leaving 15 bases between them. CDR1 is SQVTM, CDR2 ANQGSEA, per germline.

V gene TRBV4-2 combines with J gene TRBJ1-1, with no clear D. The CDR3 contains 14 residues. Germline V gene data show CDR1 as LGHNA and CDR2 as YNFKEQ. V dropped 0 bases and J dropped 6 bases, with 11 bases sitting between them. This CDR3 is CASSQDPRFAEAFF. The CDR3 DNA reads TGTGCCAGCAGCCAAGATCCCAGGTTCGCTGAAGCTTTCTTT.

This chain connects TRBV6-5 to TRBJ2-5, with D possibly TRBD1 on 5 matching bases. The CDR3 runs to 16 residues. V was clipped by 1 base and J by 1 base, with 13 bases between them. Germline CDR1 reads MNHEY; CDR2 reads SVGAGI. CDR3 in amino acids: CASSYFAGMLQETQYF. Here the CDR3 DNA reads TGTGCCAGCAGTTACTTTGCAGGGATGCTCCAAGAGACCCAGTACTTC.

This clone was observed a handful of times. J is TRBJ2-2 and V is TRBV27; 13 bases are a match to TRBD2. The CDR3 consists of 17 residues. The V segment lost 3 bases and the J segment 7 bases; nucleotides outside the gene matches: 8. Germline CDR1 is MNHEY and CDR2 is SMNVEV (reference sequence). The CDR3: CASSFRTSGGSVGELFF. CDR3 in DNA: TGTGCCAGCAGTTTCAGGACTAGCGGGGGTTCGGTCGGGGAGCTGTTTTTT.

The chain uses TRBV5-4 and TRBJ2-7, with TRBD2 matching over 8 bases. The CDR3 runs to 14 residues. Germline-derived CDR1 and CDR2 are SGHNT and YYREEE (reference sequence). Germline trimming cut 2 bases from V and 6 bases from J; bases unmatched to any gene: 7. The CDR3 sequence is CASSLPGGMSEQYF. CDR3 coding DNA: TGTGCCAGCAGCTTACCGGGGGGGATGAGCGAGCAGTACTTC.

This sequence joins TRBV7-9 and TRBJ2-1; 8 bases fit TRBD2. This CDR3 is 15 amino acids long. V shed 2 bases and J 6 bases; nucleotides not matched to a gene: 6. Germline V lookup: CDR1 SEHNR, CDR2 FQNEAQ (reference sequence). This CDR3 is CASSLRAGGPNEQFF. The CDR3 DNA reads TGTGCCAGCAGCTTAAGGGCGGGAGGCCCCAATGAGCAGTTCTTC.

This chain links TRBV28 with TRBJ2-2; 9 bases agree with TRBD2. Looked up from germline, CDR1 is MDHEN and CDR2 is SYDVKM. The CDR3 runs to 15 residues. J gave up 7 bases and V 3 bases, and 6 bases lay outside the gene matches. CDR3 in amino acids: CASSFGGGAIGELFF. CDR3 sequence (DNA): TGTGCCAGCAGTTTTGGCGGGGGGGCCATCGGGGAGCTGTTTTTT. Based on the CDR3 plus reference TRBV28 and TRBJ2-2, the full variable domain is DVKVTQSSRYLVKRTGEKVFLECVQDMDHENMFWYRQDPGLGLRLIYFSYDVKMKEKGDIPEGYSVSREKKERFSLILESASTNQTSMYLCASSFGGGAIGELFFGEGSRLTVL.